The 10 T cell receptor beta chains below all came from one sample that was sequenced in a study of cytomegalovirus exposure and HLA in healthy donors. PCR used 60 Vbeta primers and 13 Jbeta primers. Produced via immunoSEQ multiplex PCR; TCRdb's table is partial and in-frame only. Here the sample spans a few hundred thousand clones, roughly four fifths being singletons. The specimen was PBMCs. Every receptor here comes from a girl aged 5 to 17 in good health and CMV-seronegative.

This sequence joins TRBV28 and TRBJ2-7, with a weak D call TRBD1 (5 bases). CDR3 length: 15 residues. From germline, CDR1 is MDHEN and CDR2 SYDVKM. With 6 bases removed from V and 3 bases from J, the gap between germline ends came to 18 bases. CDR3 DNA sequence: TGTGCCAGCAGACAACTGGCAGGGAAGGGCTACGAGCAGTACTTC. It specifies CASRQLAGKGYEQYF.

The chain links TRBV30 to TRBJ2-7; D is perhaps TRBD2 (6 bases). The CDR3 is made up of 12 amino acids. V gave up 3 bases and J gave up 3 bases, with 9 bases separating them. CDR1 and CDR2 (germline): GTSNPN, SVGIG (reference sequence). CDR3 loop: CAWRGGLYEQYF. DNA for the CDR3: TGTGCCTGGAGGGGGGGTCTCTACGAGCAGTACTTC.

The rearrangement uses TRBV4-2 and TRBJ2-1; 8 positions match TRBD2. CDR3 length equals 17 residues. V gave up 1 base and J gave up 7 bases; unmatched junction bases: 12. Germline loops: CDR1 LGHNA, CDR2 YNFKEQ. Here the CDR3 reads CASSQAGTGGPTNEQFF. The CDR3 DNA reads as TGTGCCAGCAGCCAAGCGGGGACGGGAGGGCCTACGAATGAGCAGTTCTTC.

The V gene is TRBV27, the J gene TRBJ1-2; 9 bases match TRBD1. There are 15 residues in the CDR3. J lost 5 bases, V lost 7 bases, and 11 bases had no gene match. Germline V gene lookup returns CDR1 MNHEY and CDR2 SMNVEV (reference sequence). The DNA of the CDR3 is TGTGCCAGCAAAAACTTAGGGACAGGGAGGTATGGCTACACCTTC. Translated: CASKNLGTGRYGYTF.

The chain has TRBV7-9 and TRBJ1-4; 10 nucleotides agree with TRBD1. V dropped 1 base and J dropped 0; count of bases not matched to a gene: 8. Germline V gene lookup returns CDR1 SEHNR and CDR2 FQNEAQ (reference sequence). This CDR3 comprises 19 residues. For the CDR3, the DNA is TGTGCCAGCAGCTTAGGTAGGGGACAGGGGACTGCAACTAATGAAAAACTGTTTTTT. Translated: CASSLGRGQGTATNEKLFF.

The chain has TRBV6-4 and TRBJ2-2; 12 nucleotides match TRBD2. The CDR3 loop spans 16 amino acids. J lost 3 bases, V lost 6 bases, and 5 bases had no gene match. Looked up from germline, CDR1 is MRHNA and CDR2 is SNTAGT. The CDR3: CASSRLAGEDTGELFF. The CDR3 DNA sequence: TGTGCCAGCAGCCGACTAGCGGGAGAGGACACCGGGGAGCTGTTTTTT.

This chain links TRBV6-1 with TRBJ1-1; a possible D gene is TRBD1 (5 bases). The CDR3 spans 15 residues. Trimming pared 2 bases from V and 3 bases from J, leaving 13 bases between. Germline lookup yields CDR1 MNHNS and CDR2 SASEGT. CDR3 residues: CASSEIGDSDTEAFF. CDR3 DNA: TGTGCCAGCAGTGAAATAGGGGATTCGGACACTGAAGCTTTCTTT.

This chain joins TRBV18 and TRBJ2-4, with 11 nucleotides matching TRBD1. CDR3 length equals 19 residues. Per the germline V gene, CDR1 is KGHSH and CDR2 is LQKENI. J lost 3 bases, V lost 0 bases, and 10 bases had no gene match. CDR3 residues: CASSPPLGQGAGGKNIQYF. CDR3 DNA sequence: TGTGCCAGCTCACCACCCCTAGGACAGGGGGCGGGTGGCAAAAACATTCAGTACTTC.

J is TRBJ2-1 and V is TRBV7-9; the match to TRBD2 covers 10 bases. Germline lookup yields CDR1 SEHNR and CDR2 FQNEAQ (reference sequence). This CDR3 has 17 amino acids. V dropped 0 bases and J dropped 9; count of bases not matched to a gene: 11. The CDR3 DNA sequence: TGTGCCAGCAGCTTAGCGGTTTCTAGCGGGAGAGGTGGTGAGCAGTTCTTC. Translating it yields CASSLAVSSGRGGEQFF.

A few counts support this clone. This chain connects TRBV6-5 to TRBJ2-1; no firm D call. This CDR3 comprises 11 residues. V was clipped by 6 bases and J by 9 bases, with 9 bases between them. Germline lookup yields CDR1 MNHEY and CDR2 SVGAGI. For the CDR3, the DNA is TGTGCCAGCAGCACCCGGGTTGAGCAGTTCTTC. Protein sequence: CASSTRVEQFF.